This T cell receptor (beta chain) was sequenced for a study of Ad26.COV2.S vaccination and SARS-CoV-2 variants. Study information: This donor came from the COV1001 trial of Ad26.COV2.S. The authors gave Ad26.COV2.S intramuscularly, either once or twice 56 days apart.

Using immunoSEQ multiplex PCR, the repertoire was profiled, and TCRdb retains in-frame clones only, with some absent. This sample has roughly 700,000 clones, with about 89% found just once. Treatment meaning: 15 to 20 received Ad26.COV2.S at low or high dose, single or two shots; a few received placebo; per-sample allocation not given. The study sampled participants on day 63 after the first vaccine or placebo injection. This CDR3 has 15 residues. V lost 5 bases, J lost 4 bases, and 7 bases stayed unmatched. In germline, CDR1 is SGHNT, CDR2 YYREEE (reference sequence). This chain uses TRBV5-4 with TRBJ2-1, with 9 bases fitting TRBD2. The source was peripheral blood, collected in a trial of Ad26.COV2.S vaccine versus placebo. The TCR sequence derives from a person aged 18 to 65 who received the Ad26.COV2.S COVID-19 vaccine or a placebo. The CDR3 bases are TGTGCCAGCAGAACCCCGGGACTAGCTTACAATGAGCAGTTCTTC. Amino acid sequence: CASRTPGLAYNEQFF.